This entry lists 24 T cell receptor beta chains sequenced from one sample in a study of early T cells in non-severe SARS-CoV-2 infection. Via MiXCR, TCRdb re-called the 5' RACE reads, giving one row per CDR3 protein. The sample yields roughly 60,000 distinct CDR3 sequences, about 10% seen once. This material consisted of whole blood, taken at baseline. The receptors derive from an adult who was a healthcare worker with PCR-confirmed SARS-CoV-2 infection or an uninfected control (not recorded which).

CDR3 region: CASSLAQKRNIQYF. The CDR3 DNA follows: TGTGCCAGCAGCTTAGCGCAAAAGAGAAACATTCAGTACTTC. The chain combines TRBV11-2 with TRBJ2-4; D unresolved. CDR1 SGHAT and CDR2 FQNNGV come from the germline V gene. The CDR3 has 14 residues. With 1 base removed from V and 6 bases from J, the gap between germline ends came to 10 bases.

The chain combines TRBV11-2 with TRBJ2-2, with 7 nucleotides matching TRBD1. The CDR3 runs to 16 residues. Germline V gene lookup returns CDR1 SGHAT and CDR2 FQNNGV. The ends lost 3 bases at V and 1 base at J; junction bases unmatched: 5. The CDR3 here is CASSLSDRENTGELFF. CDR3 sequence (DNA): TGTGCCAGCAGCTTGAGCGACAGGGAGAACACCGGGGAGCTGTTTTTT. The full variable domain, completed using reference TRBV11-2 and TRBJ2-2, is EAGVAQSPRYKIIEKRQSVAFWCNPISGHATLYWYQQILGQGPKLLIQFQNNGVVDDSQLPKDRFSAERLKGVDSTLKIQPAKLEDSAVYLCASSLSDRENTGELFFGEGSRLTVL.

This clonotype was detected many times. The V gene is TRBV12-3 or TRBV12-4, the J gene TRBJ1-2; tentatively, D is TRBD1 (5 bases). V gave up 1 base and J gave up 0 bases, with 9 bases separating them. The CDR3 loop spans 15 amino acids. The CDR3, as DNA: TGTGCCAGCAGTTTAGGGACATTACCTAACTATGGCTACACCTTC. Translating gives CASSLGTLPNYGYTF.

The chain couples TRBV5-1 to TRBJ1-5, with unresolved D. The length of the CDR3 is 14 residues. Germline values: CDR1 SGHRS, CDR2 YFSETQ. The V end lost 0 bases, the J end lost 7 bases, and 11 bases lay between the germline ends. CDR3 DNA: TGCGCCAGCAGCTTGGATATCAGCTCGCAGCCCCAGCATTTT. Translated: CASSLDISSQPQHF.

This clonotype was observed a few times. The gene calls are TRBV7-8 and TRBJ2-5, with TRBD2 identical over 7 bases. CDR1 and CDR2 (germline): SGHVS, FQNEAQ. The J segment lost 2 bases and the V segment lost 5 bases, leaving 5 bases of the junction unmatched. The CDR3 spans 14 residues. CDR3 region: CASSRRTSQETQYF. Here the CDR3 DNA reads TGTGCCAGCAGCCGACGGACTAGTCAAGAGACCCAGTACTTC. Supplemented by reference TRBV7-8 and TRBJ2-5, the full variable domain reads GAGVSQSPRYKVAKRGQDVALRCDPISGHVSLFWYQQALGQGPEFLTYFQNEAQLDKSGLPSDRFFAERPEGSVSTLKIQRTQQEDSAVYLCASSRRTSQETQYFGPGTRLLVL.

This clonotype occurred a few times. This chain connects TRBV30 to TRBJ1-1, with TRBD1 matching over 7 bases. CDR1 and CDR2 from the germline V gene are GTSNPN and SVGIG (reference sequence). CDR3 size: 12 residues. V was clipped by 7 bases and J by 4 bases; unmatched bases: 6. CDR3 sequence reads: CAYQTGATEAFF. The CDR3, as DNA: TGTGCCTACCAAACAGGGGCCACTGAAGCTTTCTTT. Together with reference TRBV30 and TRBJ1-1, the CDR3 gives the full variable domain: SQTIHQWPATLVQPVGSPLSLECTVEGTSNPNLYWYRQAAGRGLQLLFYSVGIGQISSEVPQNLSASRPQDRQFILSSKKLLLSDSGFYLCAYQTGATEAFFGQGTRLTVV.

This chain uses TRBV12-5 with TRBJ2-3; D remains ambiguous. Germline V lookup: CDR1 LGHNT, CDR2 FRNRAP. The CDR3 totals 15 residues. V was pared by 1 base and J by 4 bases, with 12 bases between. In nucleotides, the CDR3 is TGTGCTAGTGGTTTGGGGGCTTTTACCCCAGATACGCAGTATTTT. Translated, it gives CASGLGAFTPDTQYF.

This clonotype was recorded a few times. The rearrangement joins TRBV11-2 to TRBJ1-1, with TRBD1 identical over 7 bases. The CDR3 contains 15 residues. Germline CDR1 reads SGHAT; CDR2 reads FQNNGV. V gave up 2 bases and J gave up 3 bases; unmatched junction bases: 6. The CDR3 sequence: CASSLWAGGDTEAFF. The CDR3 DNA reads as TGTGCCAGCAGCTTATGGGCAGGGGGGGACACTGAAGCTTTCTTT.

A few counts support this clonotype. This chain links TRBV7-9 with TRBJ2-3, with D unclear. V shed 3 bases and J shed 5 bases, with 12 bases lying between them. Looked up from germline, CDR1 is SEHNR and CDR2 is FQNEAQ (reference sequence). This CDR3 spans 14 amino acids. CDR3 in DNA: TGTGCCAGCAGCTTCGAACGGAACGGAGATACGCAGTATTTT. Protein product: CASSFERNGDTQYF.

The chain has TRBV3-1 and TRBJ2-4; D is perhaps TRBD1 or TRBD2 (6 bases each). Germline lookup yields CDR1 LGHDT and CDR2 YNNKEL (reference sequence). V gave up 0 bases and J gave up 10 bases, with 10 bases separating them. The CDR3 extends over 13 amino acids. DNA of the CDR3: TGTGCCAGCAGCCAAGATCGGGGGACAATTCAGTACTTC. Encoded protein: CASSQDRGTIQYF.

The V call is TRBV12-3 or TRBV12-4, the J call TRBJ2-5, with D unresolved. The length of the CDR3 is 13 residues. Trimming pared 1 base from V and 5 bases from J, leaving 8 bases between. In nucleotides, the CDR3 is TGTGCCAGCAGTTTAGGGAACGGGGAGACCCAGTACTTC. It encodes CASSLGNGETQYF.

This clonotype was recorded many times. This chain uses TRBV18 with TRBJ2-7; 7 positions match TRBD1. The CDR3 length is 16 residues. Germline V gene lookup returns CDR1 KGHSH and CDR2 LQKENI. With 4 bases clipped from V and 0 bases from J, the junction kept 9 bases outside the gene matches. The CDR3 loop is CASSREPGGSSYEQYF. CDR3 nucleotide sequence: TGTGCCAGCTCACGCGAACCAGGGGGAAGCTCCTACGAGCAGTACTTC.

V is TRBV29-1 and J is TRBJ1-3, with D maybe TRBD1 (5 bases). V was clipped by 4 bases and J by 2 bases, with 9 bases between them. Germline loops: CDR1 SQVTM, CDR2 ANQGSEA. The CDR3 spans 13 residues. CDR3 in DNA: TGCAGCGTTGTCCCGGGGGCTGGAAACACCATATATTTT. Translated, it gives CSVVPGAGNTIYF.

This clonotype showed up just a few times. The chain carries TRBV7-9 and TRBJ2-5; D may be TRBD2 (6 bases). The CDR3 length is 14 residues. V was shortened by 5 bases and J by 4 bases, with 14 bases between the two germline ends. Germline loops: CDR1 SEHNR, CDR2 FQNEAQ (reference sequence). Here the CDR3 reads CASSRSGGSETQYF. In DNA, the CDR3 is TGTGCCAGCAGCCGCTCAGGAGGGTCAGAGACCCAGTACTTC.

This clonotype was recorded many times. The V gene is TRBV5-4, the J gene TRBJ2-1; no clear D gene. Germline lookup yields CDR1 SGHNT and CDR2 YYREEE (reference sequence). Trimming removed 3 bases at V and 0 bases at J, with 10 bases between. This CDR3 has 15 amino acids. CDR3 protein: CASSSEQSSYNEQFF. The CDR3 DNA sequence: TGTGCCAGCAGCTCCGAACAGAGCTCCTACAATGAGCAGTTCTTC. The variable domain in full, completed from reference TRBV5-4 and TRBJ2-1, reads ETGVTQSPTHLIKTRGQQVTLRCSSQSGHNTVSWYQQALGQGPQFIFQYYREEENGRGNFPPRFSGLQFPNYSSELNVNALELDDSALYLCASSSEQSSYNEQFFGPGTRLTVL.

This clonotype showed up just once. The chain couples TRBV20-1 to TRBJ2-2; D not certain. CDR1 is DFQATT, CDR2 SNEGSKA, per germline (reference sequence). The V end was cut by 8 bases, the J end by 1 base, with 11 bases between. The CDR3 is 13 residues long. CDR3 sequence: CSTRPRNTGELFF. Here the CDR3 DNA reads TGCAGTACCCGACCCCGGAACACCGGGGAGCTGTTTTTT.

The chain carries TRBV11-2 and TRBJ1-4; tentative D call: TRBD1 (5 bases). The V gene lost 1 base and the J gene lost 0 bases, with 9 bases spanning the gap. CDR1 and CDR2 (germline): SGHAT, FQNNGV. The CDR3 runs 16 residues. The CDR3 sequence: CASSLGLTATNEKLFF. The DNA of the CDR3 is TGTGCCAGCAGCTTAGGATTGACAGCAACTAATGAAAAACTGTTTTTT.

This chain uses TRBV10-1 with TRBJ2-5; TRBD2 aligns across 9 bases. This CDR3 is built from 14 residues. With V trimmed by 6 bases and J by 5 bases, 7 bases remained unmatched. Germline loops: CDR1 WNHNN, CDR2 SYGVQD (reference sequence). CDR3 in DNA: TGCGCCAGCAGCCCCGGGACTAGCCGGGAGACCCAGTACTTC. This codes for CASSPGTSRETQYF.

This clonotype was found a few times. V is TRBV6-6 and J is TRBJ1-2; D is undetermined. The CDR3 spans 11 residues. The V and J ends lost 6 bases and 10 bases respectively, with 12 bases between them. The germline CDR1 and CDR2 sequences are MNHNY and SVGAGI (reference sequence). DNA of the CDR3: TGTGCCAGCAGCCACGATCAGGACTACACCTTC. Protein: CASSHDQDYTF.

The chain combines TRBV12-3 or TRBV12-4 with TRBJ2-2; 8 positions match TRBD2. The V and J ends lost 8 bases and 6 bases, in that order; junction bases with no gene match: 8. This CDR3 is 14 amino acids long. The CDR3 DNA sequence: TGTGCCAGCGGCACCGGGGGGGCCCCCGGGGAGCTGTTTTTT. It encodes CASGTGGAPGELFF.

This clonotype has a handful of counts. The J gene is TRBJ2-5, the V gene TRBV18; D not certain. V was pared by 1 base and J by 2 bases, with 2 bases between. There are 12 residues in the CDR3. CDR1 is KGHSH and CDR2 is LQKENI in the germline V gene. DNA of the CDR3: TGTGCCAGCTCACCACGTCAAGAGACCCAGTACTTC. This encodes CASSPRQETQYF.

The sample holds many counts of this clonotype. The rearrangement joins TRBV30 to TRBJ1-2, with a weak D call TRBD1 (6 bases). This CDR3 region has 12 residues. The V gene's germline CDR1 is GTSNPN and CDR2 SVGIG (reference sequence). V lost 0 bases and J lost 8, with 10 bases in between. In DNA form, the CDR3 reads TGTGCCTGGAGTGTCAGGGGAGGAGGCTACACCTTC. Translated: CAWSVRGGGYTF. Drawing the rest from reference TRBV30 and TRBJ1-2, the complete variable domain is SQTIHQWPATLVQPVGSPLSLECTVEGTSNPNLYWYRQAAGRGLQLLFYSVGIGQISSEVPQNLSASRPQDRQFILSSKKLLLSDSGFYLCAWSVRGGGYTFGSGTRLTVV.

This clonotype appeared a few times. The chain uses TRBV2 and TRBJ2-2, with 10 bases identical to TRBD1. The V and J ends lost 6 bases and 7 bases, in that order; junction bases with no gene match: 11. Germline V lookup: CDR1 SNHLY, CDR2 FYNNEI. CDR3 length: 16 residues. DNA of the CDR3: TGTGCCAGCAGACATACGACAGGGGGCTTGGGCGGGGAGCTGTTTTTT. Translation gives CASRHTTGGLGGELFF.

The V and J genes are TRBV20-1 and TRBJ1-2, with TRBD1 identical over 7 bases. CDR1 and CDR2 from the germline V gene are DFQATT and SNEGSKA (reference sequence). V was clipped by 6 bases and J by 3 bases; unmatched bases: 4. The length of the CDR3 is 12 residues. This CDR3 is CSAPDRDYGYTF. For the CDR3, the DNA is TGCAGTGCACCCGACAGGGACTATGGCTACACCTTC.